Shown below are 7 T cell receptor beta chains from a single sample sequenced in a study of blood T cell repertoires in COVID-19. Sequenced by immunoSEQ multiplex PCR; TCRdb stores in-frame clones only, minus some. The repertoire consists of approximately 380,000 clones, with more than 75% occurring once and the leading ten covering more than 1%. The sample comprised PBMCs or T cells enriched from blood (not recorded which). These receptors originate from a woman aged 18-29 years who had recovered from COVID-19.

CDR3 in DNA: TGCAGCGTTGAAGATCCGAGGCGGGGGGGCTTGAAGACCCAGTACTTC. Encoded protein: CSVEDPRRGGLKTQYF. This chain connects TRBV29-1 to TRBJ2-5, with TRBD2 matching over 9 bases. Germline loops: CDR1 SQVTM, CDR2 ANQGSEA. V dropped 0 bases and J dropped 6; count of bases not matched to a gene: 11. The CDR3 totals 16 residues.

The rearrangement joins TRBV13 to TRBJ2-1; 12 positions agree with TRBD2. The CDR3 is 15 residues long. Unmatched junction bases numbered 9, after V lost 6 bases and J lost 9 bases. CDR1 and CDR2 (germline): PRHDT, FYEKMQ (reference sequence). CDR3 region: CASRALAGGHREQFF. DNA for the CDR3: TGTGCCAGCAGGGCACTAGCGGGGGGCCACCGTGAGCAGTTCTTC.

The chain combines TRBV5-1 with TRBJ1-1; no clear D. Germline V gene lookup returns CDR1 SGHRS and CDR2 YFSETQ. The CDR3 sequence is 14 residues long. V was cut by 3 bases and J by 3 bases, with 12 bases left in between. In DNA, the CDR3 is TGCGCCAGCAGCTCCGACACCGGCTACACTGAAGCTTTCTTT. It specifies CASSSDTGYTEAFF.

This clone was recorded many times. The rearrangement uses TRBV12-3 or TRBV12-4 and TRBJ1-2, with D tentatively TRBD1 (5 bases). The CDR3 has 13 residues. Trimming stripped 1 base from V and 4 bases from J, with 7 bases between. The CDR3 nucleotides read TGTGCCAGCAGTTTAGGGGGCCCCTATGGCTACACCTTC. This sequence encodes CASSLGGPYGYTF.

This chain links TRBV4-3 with TRBJ2-2; D remains ambiguous. Germline V lookup: CDR1 LGHNA, CDR2 YSLEER. The CDR3 consists of 13 residues. The ends were cut back, 4 bases at V and 6 bases at J, with 9 bases in the middle. The CDR3 sequence: CASSPTRAGELFF. The CDR3 DNA reads TGCGCCAGCAGCCCCACGCGAGCCGGGGAGCTGTTTTTT.

This clone was counted between two and nine times. The chain links TRBV5-8 to TRBJ1-4, with TRBD1 matching over 10 bases. Germline V gives CDR1 SGHTS, CDR2 YDEGEE. CDR3 length: 14 residues. The ends lost 4 bases at V and 8 bases at J; junction bases unmatched: 5. Here the CDR3 DNA reads TGTGCCAGCAGCCAGGGACAGGGGTGGGAAAAACTGTTTTTT. This translates into CASSQGQGWEKLFF. The full variable domain, with the rest looked up from reference TRBV5-8 and TRBJ1-4, is EAGVTQSPTHLIKTRGQQATLRCSPISGHTSVYWYQQALGLGLQFLLWYDEGEERNRGNFPPRFSGRQFPNYSSELNVNALELEDSALYLCASSQGQGWEKLFFGSGTQLSVL.

The V gene is TRBV5-1, the J gene TRBJ2-7; 9 bases match TRBD1. Germline CDR1 reads SGHRS; CDR2 reads YFSETQ. V was pared by 0 bases and J by 4 bases, with 8 bases of the junction left unmatched. The CDR3 consists of 16 residues. CDR3 nucleotides: TGCGCCAGCAGCTTGGTCTTGACAGGGGGTCCGTACGAGCAGTACTTC. It is translated as CASSLVLTGGPYEQYF.